The entry that follows covers one TCR beta chain sequence. The sample comes from a study of blood T cells in healthy people across ages. PCR was performed a second time for roughly 7 to 12 cycles using a sample-barcoded 5' primer and a J-beta primer mix. Researchers report that each sample yielded at least 2.5 million CDR3-containing paired-end reads. One entry per CDR3 protein results from TCRdb running MiXCR on the 5' RACE reads. Of around 1.5 million distinct CDR3 sequences in the sample, around 55% are singletons; the top ten hold 6.5% to 8.5%. The CDR3 has 13 residues. V was shortened by 3 bases and J by 6 bases, with 9 bases between the two germline ends. CDR1 and CDR2 from the germline V gene are MNHNY and SVGAGI (reference sequence).

The chain carries TRBV6-6 and TRBJ2-1; D ambiguous. Sequenced sample: blood. This TCR was sampled from a man younger than 35 in good health. CDR3: CASSYTATNEQFF. In DNA, the CDR3 is TGTGCCAGCAGTTATACCGCGACCAATGAGCAGTTCTTC.